This passage covers 9 T cell receptor beta chains from one sample sequenced in a study of blood T cell repertoires in COVID-19. The data were produced by immunoSEQ multiplex PCR, yet TCRdb's version contains in-frame clones alone and is incomplete. The repertoire holds around 120,000 clones, with about 85% as singletons. The sequenced material came from peripheral blood. All receptors derive from a man between 65 and 80 years old with acute or convalescent COVID-19.

This chain connects TRBV19 to TRBJ1-5, with D unclear. CDR1 and CDR2 from the germline V gene are LNHDA and SQIVND (reference sequence). The CDR3 runs to 14 residues. Trimming cost V 4 bases and J 1 base, with 8 bases left between them. The CDR3 protein is CASSSGGSNQPQHF. The DNA of the CDR3 is TGTGCCAGTAGTAGCGGCGGGAGCAATCAGCCCCAGCATTTT.

The chain carries TRBV19 and TRBJ1-5; D is unclear. Germline V CDR1 and CDR2: LNHDA, SQIVND (reference sequence). The CDR3 extends over 13 amino acids. V lost 2 bases and J 7 bases, leaving 9 bases between the germline ends. The CDR3 nucleotides are TGTGCCAGTAGTATAAAACGGGGACAGCCCCAGCATTTT. Translated: CASSIKRGQPQHF.

In this sample, this clone turned up a few times. The chain combines TRBV7-9 with TRBJ2-7; TRBD1 might be the D (6 bases). Trimming left V 3 bases short and J 10 bases short, with 13 bases between. The CDR3 contains 12 residues. Germline V CDR1 and CDR2: SEHNR, FQNEAQ (reference sequence). The CDR3 sequence: CASSFGGESQYF. The CDR3 nucleotides read TGTGCCAGCAGCTTTGGGGGCGAGAGTCAGTACTTC.

This chain uses TRBV2 with TRBJ2-3, with 9 bases that match TRBD1. Germline values: CDR1 SNHLY, CDR2 FYNNEI. The CDR3 sequence is 15 residues long. V dropped 8 bases and J dropped 4; count of bases not matched to a gene: 10. The CDR3 DNA follows: TGTGCCAGCGGAACGACAGGGGGTAGCGCAGATACGCAGTATTTT. Amino acid sequence: CASGTTGGSADTQYF.

The chain combines TRBV20-1 with TRBJ1-2; tentative D call: TRBD1 (5 bases). The CDR3 contains 11 residues. Germline assignment: CDR1 DFQATT and CDR2 SNEGSKA (reference sequence). The ends were cut back, 2 bases at V and 8 bases at J, with 9 bases in the middle. Written as DNA, the CDR3 is TGCAGTGCTAGACGGGGGGAAGGCTACACCTTC. Amino acids: CSARRGEGYTF.

This clone appeared a few times. The CDR3 DNA reads TGTGCCATCAGGGCGGCCGGGGGGGCCACAGATACGCAGTATTTT. Amino acids: CAIRAAGGATDTQYF. The chain uses TRBV10-3 and TRBJ2-3, with 8 bases fitting TRBD2. In germline, CDR1 is ENHRY, CDR2 SYGVKD. The junction had 7 bases not matched to a gene; V was cut back by 6 bases and J by 2 bases. The CDR3 is made up of 15 amino acids.

V usage is TRBV2 and J usage is TRBJ1-1; D gene uncertain. The V gene's germline CDR1 is SNHLY and CDR2 FYNNEI. The CDR3 has 11 amino acids. Trimming removed 6 bases at V and 11 bases at J, with 13 bases between. CDR3 coding DNA: TGTGCCAGCAGAATCCTTTCGGGGGCTTTCTTT. This encodes CASRILSGAFF.

The chain is built from TRBV11-1 and TRBJ2-2; TRBD1 matches at 7 bases. Germline V gives CDR1 SGHAT, CDR2 FQDESV (reference sequence). The CDR3 runs 16 residues. The trim removed 8 bases at V and 5 bases at J, leaving 14 bases unmatched. The CDR3 spells CASASTGTDPTGELFF. Here the CDR3 DNA reads TGTGCCAGCGCGTCCACCGGGACAGATCCTACCGGGGAGCTGTTTTTT.

The chain has TRBV7-2 and TRBJ1-3; D call uncertain. V gave up 4 bases and J gave up 3 bases, with 13 bases separating them. The CDR3 contains 15 residues. The V gene's germline CDR1 is SGHTA and CDR2 FQGNSA. In DNA, the CDR3 is TGTGCCAGCAGCTACGGGTCCTCCAGTGGAAACACCATATATTTT. Translation gives CASSYGSSSGNTIYF. The entire variable domain, with the rest obtained from reference TRBV7-2 and TRBJ1-3, is as follows: GAGVSQSPSNKVTEKGKDVELRCDPISGHTALYWYRQSLGQGLEFLIYFQGNSAPDKSGLPSDRFSAERTGGSVSTLTIQRTQQEDSAVYLCASSYGSSSGNTIYFGEGSWLTVV.